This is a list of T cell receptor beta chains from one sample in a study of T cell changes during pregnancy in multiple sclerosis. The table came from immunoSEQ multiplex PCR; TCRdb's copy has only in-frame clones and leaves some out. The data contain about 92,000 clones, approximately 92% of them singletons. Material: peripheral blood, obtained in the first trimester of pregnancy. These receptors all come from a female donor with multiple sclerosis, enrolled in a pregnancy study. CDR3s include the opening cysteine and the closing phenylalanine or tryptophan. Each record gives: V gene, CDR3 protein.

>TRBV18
CASSPLVGSGSETQYF
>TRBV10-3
CAIRAGGNQPQHF
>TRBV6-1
CASSQTQGSEQYF
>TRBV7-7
CASSFDRGDTQYF
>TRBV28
CASRGGDFVTEAFF
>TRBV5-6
CASSQGTGEAFF
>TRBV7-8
CASSPTAAQSSYEQYF
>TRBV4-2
CASSQVGRGRTLPADNEQFF
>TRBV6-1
CASSEISGLGEQFF
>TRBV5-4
CASSRNTEAFF
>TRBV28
CASSSNREGNSLGGYTF
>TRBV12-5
CASGLGQALNTEAFF
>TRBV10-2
CASSEIGGRGNQPQHF
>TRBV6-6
CASRGQGGYGYTF
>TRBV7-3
CASSASSSSLQETQYF
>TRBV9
CASSVELAGLTNEQFF
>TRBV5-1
CASSLGSTSGNTIYF
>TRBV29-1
CSVLTSGVYTDTQYF
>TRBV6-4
CASSDSPGGTTGELFF
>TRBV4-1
CASSQVTPNPSLAGGKETQYF
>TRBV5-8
CASSWWRKKAGSGNTIYF
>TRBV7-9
CASSTRTGDEKLFF
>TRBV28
CASSLLILAGSTDTQYF
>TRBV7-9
CASSHPVAGTYNEQFF
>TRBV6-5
CASLRLAGDTGELFF
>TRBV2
CASSGRQITDTQYF
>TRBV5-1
CASSRSGSSYNEQFF
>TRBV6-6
CASSYGTSNNEQFF
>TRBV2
CASRTGTSYEQYF
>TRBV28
CASILGAGTPGEQYF
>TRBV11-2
CASSLDRSRVGTEAFF
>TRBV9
CASSVATGASYNEQFF
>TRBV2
CASRKGQGAYEQYF
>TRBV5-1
CASSLTTSGYQETQYF
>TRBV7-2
CASSLRQGAYEQYF
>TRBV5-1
CASSYLRLAGNTGELFF
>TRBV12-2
CASREDICYHEQYF
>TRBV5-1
CASSFVAGVRDTQYF
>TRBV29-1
CSVGGTSGNEQFF
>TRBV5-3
CARSLAIGMASPNEQFF
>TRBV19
CASSPRTGGNTEAFF
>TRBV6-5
CASSYAGSYEQYF
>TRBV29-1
CSAEASNSGELFF
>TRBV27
CASSLLTGTRLYEQYF
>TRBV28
CASSLGLAQETQYF
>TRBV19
CASSRETGGIGQETQYF
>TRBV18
CASSLQPGTGGEKLFF
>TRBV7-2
CASSLTLPGEQFF
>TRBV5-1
CASSALVDRAAYEQYF
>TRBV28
CASSSPSNYGYTF